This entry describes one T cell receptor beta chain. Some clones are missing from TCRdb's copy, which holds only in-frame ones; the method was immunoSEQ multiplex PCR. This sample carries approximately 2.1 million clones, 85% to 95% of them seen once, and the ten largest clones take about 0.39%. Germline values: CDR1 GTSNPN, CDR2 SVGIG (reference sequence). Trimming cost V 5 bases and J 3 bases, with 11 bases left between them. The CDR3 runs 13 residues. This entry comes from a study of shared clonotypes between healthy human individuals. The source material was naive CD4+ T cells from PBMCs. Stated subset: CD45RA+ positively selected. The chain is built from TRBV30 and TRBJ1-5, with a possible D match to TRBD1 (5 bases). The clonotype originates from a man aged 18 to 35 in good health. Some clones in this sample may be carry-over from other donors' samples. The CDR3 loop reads CAWARQSNQPQHF. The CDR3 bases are TGTGCCTGGGCCCGACAGTCCAATCAGCCCCAGCATTTT.